Below, one TCR beta chain is given with its context. The CDR3 loop spans 13 amino acids. In germline, CDR1 is LNHNV, CDR2 YYDKDF (reference sequence). V was pared by 1 base and J by 4 bases, with 7 bases between. In terms of age and location, participants ranged from roughly 18 to 90 years and lived in about two dozen US areas. Sequencing used immunoSEQ multiplex PCR; TCRdb keeps in-frame clones, though not all of them. The sample holds fewer than 400,000 clones, around nine tenths seen once. The data originate from a study of blood T cell repertoires in COVID-19. The chain links TRBV15 to TRBJ1-1; D gene uncertain. This receptor was identified in a woman between 50 and 59 years old who had recovered from COVID-19. Sequenced material: PBMCs or T cells enriched from blood (not recorded which). CDR3 in DNA: TGTGCCACCAGCAGAGTTAGCGGCACTGAAGCTTTCTTT. It encodes CATSRVSGTEAFF.